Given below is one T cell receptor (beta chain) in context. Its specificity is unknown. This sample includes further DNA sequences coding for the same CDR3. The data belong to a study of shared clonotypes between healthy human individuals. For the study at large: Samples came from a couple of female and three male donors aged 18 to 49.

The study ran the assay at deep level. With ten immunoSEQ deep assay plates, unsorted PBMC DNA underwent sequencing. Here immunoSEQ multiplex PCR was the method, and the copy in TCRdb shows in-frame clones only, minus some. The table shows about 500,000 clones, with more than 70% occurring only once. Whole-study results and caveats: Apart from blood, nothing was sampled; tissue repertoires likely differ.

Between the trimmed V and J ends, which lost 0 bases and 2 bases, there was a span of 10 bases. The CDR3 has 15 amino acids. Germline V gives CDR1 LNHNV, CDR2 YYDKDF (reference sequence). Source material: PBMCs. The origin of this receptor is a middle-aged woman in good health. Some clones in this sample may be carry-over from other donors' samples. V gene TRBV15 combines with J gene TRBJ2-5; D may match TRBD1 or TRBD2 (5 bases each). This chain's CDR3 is CATSRDRGPQETQYF. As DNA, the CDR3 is TGTGCCACCAGCAGAGATAGGGGACCACAAGAGACCCAGTACTTC.